The 26 T cell receptor beta chains reported below all come from one sample, sequenced in a study of cytomegalovirus exposure and HLA in healthy donors. The PCR used 60 Vbeta and 13 Jbeta primers. Repertoires were generated with immunoSEQ multiplex PCR, while TCRdb's copy carries only in-frame clones and drops some. The sample contains about 190,000 clones, about 85% of which appear only once. The specimen sequenced was PBMCs. These receptors came from a woman between 45 and 65 years old in good health and CMV-seronegative.

J is TRBJ2-1 and V is TRBV6-5; 14 positions agree with TRBD2. The CDR3 totals 15 residues. J lost 8 bases, V lost 5 bases, and 5 bases had no gene match. Germline CDR1 is MNHEY and CDR2 is SVGAGI. CDR3 protein: CASSRTSGGLHEQFF. In nucleotides, the CDR3 is TGTGCCAGCAGTCGGACTAGCGGGGGGTTACATGAGCAGTTCTTC.

The rearrangement links TRBV11-2 to TRBJ2-7; 7 bases map to TRBD2. Germline CDR1 is SGHAT and CDR2 is FQNNGV. Trimming took 1 base from V and 4 from J; bases not matched to a gene: 4. There are 14 residues in the CDR3. CDR3 amino acids: CASSLGGSQYEQYF. In DNA, the CDR3 is TGTGCCAGCAGCTTAGGCGGGAGTCAGTACGAGCAGTACTTC.

The chain joins TRBV6-5 to TRBJ2-2; 12 nucleotides agree with TRBD2. This CDR3 contains 16 residues. Germline values: CDR1 MNHEY, CDR2 SVGAGI. The trim removed 0 bases at V and 7 bases at J, leaving 3 bases unmatched. In DNA, the CDR3 is TGTGCCAGCAGTTACTCGTCTAGCGGGAGGGTCGGGGAGCTGTTTTTT. This codes for CASSYSSSGRVGELFF.

The V gene is TRBV7-8, the J gene TRBJ2-6, with TRBD1 matching over 11 bases. From germline, CDR1 is SGHVS and CDR2 FQNEAQ. With 2 bases clipped from V and 0 bases from J, the junction kept 6 bases outside the gene matches. This CDR3 spans 19 amino acids. DNA of the CDR3: TGTGCCAGCAGCTTAATAGGGACAGGGGGATACTCTGGGGCCAACGTCCTGACTTTC. The encoded protein is CASSLIGTGGYSGANVLTF. Full variable domain (rest looked up from reference TRBV7-8 and TRBJ2-6): GAGVSQSPRYKVAKRGQDVALRCDPISGHVSLFWYQQALGQGPEFLTYFQNEAQLDKSGLPSDRFFAERPEGSVSTLKIQRTQQEDSAVYLCASSLIGTGGYSGANVLTFGAGSRLTVL.

This chain joins TRBV18 and TRBJ2-7; 10 positions agree with TRBD1. The J segment lost 6 bases and the V segment lost 3 bases, leaving 5 bases of the junction unmatched. The CDR3 contains 14 residues. The germline V gene encodes CDR1 KGHSH and CDR2 LQKENI. CDR3 sequence reads: CASSPGQGTVEQYF. The CDR3 coding sequence is TGTGCCAGCTCACCGGGACAGGGGACGGTCGAGCAGTACTTC. Based on the CDR3 plus reference TRBV18 and TRBJ2-7, the full variable domain is NAGVMQNPRHLVRRRGQEARLRCSPMKGHSHVYWYRQLPEEGLKFMVYLQKENIIDESGMPKERFSAEFPKEGPSILRIQQVVRGDSAAYFCASSPGQGTVEQYFGPGTRLTVT.

This clone was picked up one time. The chain couples TRBV9 to TRBJ1-2; possible D gene TRBD1, 6 bases. V dropped 0 bases and J dropped 4 bases, with 13 bases sitting between them. CDR1 is SGDLS and CDR2 is YYNGEE in the germline V gene. The CDR3 totals 15 residues. The CDR3 sequence: CASSVDVRTAYGYTF. The CDR3 DNA sequence: TGTGCCAGCAGCGTAGATGTTCGGACAGCCTATGGCTACACCTTC.

This clone was counted once. The chain has TRBV9 and TRBJ1-1, with TRBD1 matching over 10 bases. With V trimmed by 3 bases and J by 2 bases, 16 bases remained unmatched. The V gene's germline CDR1 is SGDLS and CDR2 YYNGEE. This CDR3 region has 19 residues. The CDR3 loop is CASSAARGDRGNFNTEAFF. The CDR3 coding sequence is TGTGCCAGCAGCGCCGCCCGCGGGGACAGGGGTAATTTCAACACTGAAGCTTTCTTT. Full variable domain (rest looked up from reference TRBV9 and TRBJ1-1): DSGVTQTPKHLITATGQRVTLRCSPRSGDLSVYWYQQSLDQGLQFLIQYYNGEERAKGNILERFSAQQFPDLHSELNLSSLELGDSALYFCASSAARGDRGNFNTEAFFGQGTRLTVV.

The chain combines TRBV2 with TRBJ1-1, with D possibly being TRBD1 (5 bases). Trimming cost V 7 bases and J 4 bases, with 22 bases left between them. The V gene's germline CDR1 is SNHLY and CDR2 FYNNEI. This CDR3 comprises 16 residues. CDR3 sequence: CASTPPEVGRGTEAFF. CDR3 nucleotide sequence: TGTGCCAGCACCCCCCCCGAGGTCGGGAGGGGCACTGAAGCTTTCTTT.

J is TRBJ2-1 and V is TRBV7-2; 8 bases agree with TRBD2. The CDR3 consists of 15 residues. V was pared by 4 bases and J by 8 bases, with 10 bases of the junction left unmatched. The germline CDR1 and CDR2 sequences are SGHTA and FQGNSA. The DNA for the CDR3 is TGTGCCAGCAGCTCTCGGAGTAGCGGGAAAGATGAGCAGTTCTTC. Translating it yields CASSSRSSGKDEQFF.

The gene calls are TRBV5-8 and TRBJ1-5, with D tentatively TRBD1 (5 bases). Germline-derived CDR1 and CDR2 are SGHTS and YDEGEE. The CDR3 runs 14 residues. V lost 0 bases and J 3 bases, leaving 7 bases between the germline ends. CDR3 amino acids: CASSLDRINQPQHF. For the CDR3, the DNA is TGTGCCAGCAGCTTGGACAGGATCAATCAGCCCCAGCATTTT.

This clone was seen many times. The J gene is TRBJ2-2, the V gene TRBV2, with TRBD1 as a possible D gene (6 bases). The length of the CDR3 is 13 residues. Trimming left V 1 base short and J 7 bases short, with 7 bases between. Germline CDR1 is SNHLY and CDR2 is FYNNEI. In nucleotides, the CDR3 is TGTGCCAGCAGTGAAGTAGGGGGCGGGGAGCTGTTTTTT. Protein: CASSEVGGGELFF.

The chain employs TRBV6-1 and TRBJ1-5; D gene ambiguous. V lost 4 bases, J lost 4 bases, and 14 bases lay in between. Germline CDR1 is MNHNS and CDR2 is SASEGT. This CDR3 spans 15 amino acids. The DNA for the CDR3 is TGTGCCAGCAGTGTACAGACTACATGGAATCAGCCCCAGCATTTT. Translating it yields CASSVQTTWNQPQHF.

This clone turned up a few times. The rearrangement joins TRBV7-9 to TRBJ1-1; D uncertain. The CDR3 totals 12 residues. The V gene lost 3 bases and the J gene lost 7 bases, with 9 bases spanning the gap. Germline CDR1 is SEHNR and CDR2 is FQNEAQ (reference sequence). CDR3 in amino acids: CASSFTDIEAFF. In DNA form, the CDR3 reads TGTGCCAGCAGCTTTACAGATATTGAAGCTTTCTTT.

The J gene is TRBJ2-7, the V gene TRBV2; 10 nucleotides line up with TRBD1. The CDR3 runs 14 residues. Per the germline V gene, CDR1 is SNHLY and CDR2 is FYNNEI. J was trimmed by 3 bases and V by 3 bases; bases with no gene match: 2. The DNA of the CDR3 is TGTGCCAGCAGTGATGGGACAGGGGTCTACGAGCAGTACTTC. Residues: CASSDGTGVYEQYF.

The chain uses TRBV28 and TRBJ2-2, with TRBD1 matching 7 bases. With 5 bases clipped from V and 6 bases from J, the junction kept 6 bases outside the gene matches. The CDR3 is made up of 14 amino acids. Germline CDR1 is MDHEN and CDR2 is SYDVKM. This CDR3 is CASSQDRVSGELFF. The CDR3 DNA sequence: TGTGCCAGCAGTCAAGACAGGGTGTCCGGGGAGCTGTTTTTT.

This chain uses TRBV5-1 with TRBJ2-7; a weak D match, TRBD1 (6 bases). V lost 4 bases, J lost 2 bases, and 13 bases lay in between. CDR1 and CDR2 (germline): SGHRS, YFSETQ. The CDR3 extends over 14 amino acids. In nucleotides, the CDR3 is TGCGCCAGCAGCCCTTTCTACAGGGCCTACGAGCAGTACTTC. This sequence encodes CASSPFYRAYEQYF.

In the case of this clone: Other DNA sequences of this sample code for an identical CDR3. The V call is TRBV29-1, the J call TRBJ2-3, with TRBD2 matching 9 bases. The CDR3 sequence is 15 residues long. Losses at the gene ends were 4 bases for V and 0 bases for J; bases not matched to a gene: 5. From germline, CDR1 is SQVTM and CDR2 ANQGSEA. CDR3 residues: CSVGGLAGSTDTQYF. CDR3 DNA: TGCAGCGTTGGGGGCCTAGCGGGGAGCACAGATACGCAGTATTTT.

V usage is TRBV7-2 and J usage is TRBJ1-1; 10 positions match TRBD1. This CDR3 spans 16 amino acids. The V gene end was trimmed by 5 bases and the J gene end by 1 base; junction bases not matched to a gene: 7. CDR1 and CDR2 from the germline V gene are SGHTA and FQGNSA. DNA of the CDR3: TGTGCCAGCAGCCCAGGGGACAGGGGCCCGAACACTGAAGCTTTCTTT. This gives the protein CASSPGDRGPNTEAFF.

The table lists this clone with a count of one. The CDR3 nucleotides are TGTGCCAGCAGCTTGGGACAGGGGGTTGGGTTGGGAGAGCAGTACTTC. It yields the protein CASSLGQGVGLGEQYF. The V gene is TRBV5-6, the J gene TRBJ2-7; 9 bases match TRBD1. CDR1 is SGHDT, CDR2 YYEEEE, per germline. V lost 0 bases, J lost 7 bases, and 11 bases stayed unmatched. This CDR3 spans 16 amino acids.

Comments on this clone: This specimen includes other DNA sequences encoding the same CDR3. This sequence joins TRBV14 and TRBJ2-1; D perhaps matches TRBD1 (6 bases). Trimming stripped 1 base from V and 7 bases from J, with 8 bases between. Germline V lookup: CDR1 SGHDN, CDR2 FVKESK. The CDR3 contains 13 residues. The CDR3 region is CASSQVRGNEQFF. DNA for the CDR3: TGTGCCAGCAGCCAAGTTAGGGGGAATGAGCAGTTCTTC.

This chain uses TRBV11-3 with TRBJ1-1, with TRBD1 matching over 7 bases. The CDR3 contains 14 residues. Germline trimming cut 5 bases from V and 4 bases from J; bases unmatched to any gene: 7. Germline loops: CDR1 SGHNT, CDR2 YENEEA. The CDR3 reads CASSPHTGVTEAFF. DNA of the CDR3: TGTGCCAGCAGCCCACATACAGGGGTCACTGAAGCTTTCTTT.

The chain links TRBV7-9 to TRBJ1-5, with a tentative D call TRBD1 (5 bases). Germline V CDR1 and CDR2: SEHNR, FQNEAQ (reference sequence). V dropped 4 bases and J dropped 5 bases, with 9 bases sitting between them. This CDR3 comprises 13 residues. The CDR3 nucleotides are TGTGCCAGCAGCTACCAGGGCTATCAGCCCCAGCATTTT. This codes for CASSYQGYQPQHF.

A single count supports this clone. This chain uses TRBV19 with TRBJ2-3, with 11 bases identical to TRBD1. V lost 9 bases, J lost 4 bases, and 6 bases stayed unmatched. Germline V gene lookup returns CDR1 LNHDA and CDR2 SQIVND (reference sequence). CDR3 length equals 14 residues. This CDR3 reads CASSRTGGPDTQYF. CDR3 coding DNA: TGTGCCAGCTCCAGGACAGGGGGCCCAGATACGCAGTATTTT.

This sequence joins TRBV6-6 and TRBJ2-7, with 8 bases fitting TRBD1. Per germline, CDR1 MNHNY and CDR2 SVGAGI (reference sequence). Trimming took 2 bases from V and 5 from J; bases not matched to a gene: 5. CDR3 length equals 14 residues. The CDR3 DNA is TGTGCCAGCAGTTACGGGTCAGGGGGCAACGAGCAGTACTTC. Its translation: CASSYGSGGNEQYF.

The chain carries TRBV5-1 and TRBJ1-6, with unresolved D. The CDR3 consists of 13 residues. Germline V gene data show CDR1 as SGHRS and CDR2 as YFSETQ. Trimming pared 7 bases from V and 8 bases from J, leaving 13 bases between. The CDR3, as DNA: TGCGCCAGCCGGTACCGTTCGGATTCACCCCTCCACTTT. As protein: CASRYRSDSPLHF.

The V and J genes are TRBV25-1 and TRBJ2-2; weak D call: TRBD1 (5 bases). Trimming took off 3 bases at V and 6 bases at J, with 8 bases between the two ends. In germline, CDR1 is MGHDK, CDR2 SYGVNS. The CDR3 sequence is 13 residues long. The CDR3 nucleotides read TGTGCCAGCAGTGACAGGGTAGCCGGGGAGCTGTTTTTT. Protein: CASSDRVAGELFF.